The source of this T cell receptor (beta chain) is a study of shared clonotypes between healthy human individuals (TCRdb year 2020). Regarding the study in general: Three men and a couple of women, aged 18 to 49 years, made up the cohort. To estimate repertoire size and how much clonotypes are shared between individuals, the study performed deep sequencing of blood TCR repertoires from five healthy adults. For each donor, three plates each were used for CD4 naive and CD4 memory, two plates were used for CD8 naive, and one plate was used for CD8 memory. Leukapheresis yielded between about 0.9 and 10 billion PBMCs per donor. Different laboratories and diverse techniques were used to prepare libraries and sequence TCR repertoires, to increase sequencing depth and limit assay-specific biases.

Using the deep immunoSEQ assay, multiplex PCR amplified TCR CDR3 regions from genomic DNA. Genomic DNA extracted from each cell subset was distributed evenly over all wells of several immunoSEQ 96-well plates, and each plate served as one replicate. Each replicate PCR for sorted subsets received roughly 0.2 ug genomic DNA, equal to some 32,000 T cell genomes. Purified libraries were quantified with a Qubit 3.0 fluorometer, sized on a Bioanalyzer 2100, and re-quantified with the KAPA Library Quantification kit. Each immunoSEQ 96-well plate was sequenced on its own single-read 150-cycle Illumina NextSeq 550 flow cell. The authors' pipeline ran thus. The immunoSEQ output contained only junctional sequences without quality scores, so filtering could not match that applied to full-length reads. Sequences were annotated with PyIR, a Python wrapper for IgBLAST v1.9, using IMGT germline references to assign V/J genes and CDR3. Reads were filtered out if the reads had weak V/J assignments (E-value above 1e-6), no CDR3, stop codons, out-of-frame junctions, or ambiguous translated residues. A V3J clonotype was defined by an identical inferred V gene, J gene, and CDR3 amino acid sequence. Percentage overlap between repertoires was computed as shared unique clonotypes divided by the size of the smaller repertoire. Repertoire richness was assessed with RTK rarefaction, the Chao1 estimator, and Recon v2.1 estimates of unobserved clonotypes. OLGA was used to compute generation probabilities for all TCRbeta clonotypes that the gDNA method yielded from several donors. This is the immuneACCESS table as TCRdb keeps it, with only in-frame sequences that have V and J called. A part of the clones is gone; compared with another copy, unresolved V genes explain less than half, and the rest is unexplained. D and trimming come from the DNA, and the V and J calls and clone size come from that table. The sample records about 2.4 million clones, roughly 93% of which are singletons. The ten largest clones represent roughly 0.39% of the sample.

In regard to this clone: Its cognate antigen has yet to be identified. Base quality data are lacking; no much larger clone is found one base away. This sample also contains other DNA sequences that code for the same CDR3.

CDR1 and CDR2 (LGHNA, YNFKEQ) derive from the germline V gene. V and J are trimmed by 1 base and 2 bases, and the gene matches miss 1 base of the junction. Taken from cysteine to phenylalanine, the CDR3 has 14 residues. The retained sequence is limited to the CDR3, 42 bases, with the frame set at the first base. Study-wide findings and limitations: Across four donors, around 5% of naive CD4, roughly 3.3% of naive CD8, roughly 2.2% of memory CD4, and approximately 0.42% of memory CD8 clonotypes were shared. Rarefaction of sorted-subset datasets indicated incomplete sequencing despite the large sequencing depth. Because the study included a small number of donors, the genetic and exposure-history diversity represented was limited. Naive subsets generally had larger estimated clonotype richness than memory subsets. Compared with non-shared clonotypes, the clonotypes found in all four sorted-subset donors had higher generation probabilities. Based on pairwise subsampling, the degree of clonotype sharing among donors was expected to be affected by sequencing depth. Only blood was sampled, and tissue TCR repertoires likely differ from those in blood.

The donors were healthy, HIV-negative adults with no recently reported acute infections or vaccinations. Every donor was a Caucasian adult residing in Nashville, Tennessee, USA. CD4+ T cells were enriched by magnetic negative selection; naive cells were then positively selected on CD45RA, and the negative fraction formed the memory subset. After blood collection by leukapheresis, PBMCs were isolated using Ficoll-Histopaque density gradient centrifugation and then cryopreserved in the vapor phase of liquid nitrogen. Analytical flow cytometry was used to check the purity and quantity of every magnetically sorted T cell population. Each sorted fraction had its genomic DNA isolated and then quantified by UV absorbance on a Nanodrop 2000c.

The sequence joins TRBV4-2 to TRBJ1-2, with 7 bases matching TRBD1. Input material: naive CD4+ T cells from PBMCs. This specimen's cell subset or site label, interpreted: CD45RA+ positively selected. The TCR originated in a man between 18 and 29 years old in good health. Some clones in this sample may be carry-over from other donors' samples. This receptor has the CDR3 CASSQAGQNYGYTF. At the DNA level, the sequence is TGTGCCAGCAGCCAAGCGGGACAGAACTATGGCTACACCTTC.